The rows below give T cell receptor beta chains drawn from one sample of a study of patients and donors after allogeneic stem cell transplantation. TCRdb processed the RT-PCR reads anew with MiXCR; each CDR3 protein has one entry. Seen here are tens of thousands of distinct CDR3 sequences, 25% to 35% observed once, and the top ten hold approximately 75%. Sample: blood, either unsorted or a sorted T cell fraction (not recorded which). Source of these receptors: a human donor who was either an allogeneic HSCT recipient or a stem cell or donor lymphocyte infusion donor (not recorded which). It is not recorded whose cells these are; they may come from a transplant donor. Each CDR3 is given with its conserved first and last residue. A D gene is named only where the DNA matches it firmly. The size of a clone is reported for some rows only, either as once, few or many, or as a class for expanded clones.

NA,few,TRBV9,TRBJ2-5,TGTGCCAGCAGCGTAGATCACAGGAGGGCCCAAGAGACCCAGTACTTC,CASSVDHRRAQETQYF
NA,few,TRBV18,TRBJ1-1,TGTGCCAGCTCACCACTTGGGGGCCCGGAGGACACTGAAGCTTTCTTT,CASSPLGGPEDTEAFF
NA,NA,TRBV7-2,TRBJ1-3,TGTGCCAGCAGCTTAGCTGGAAACACCATATATTTT,CASSLAGNTIYF
TRBD2,once,TRBV20-1,TRBJ2-1,TGCAGTGCTAGAAGGCTAGCGGGATGGGATGAGCAGTTCTTC,CSARRLAGWDEQFF
NA,NA,TRBV20-1,TRBJ1-1,TGCAGTGCTAGCCAGCGGCAGGTCATGAACACTGAAGCTTTCTTT,CSASQRQVMNTEAFF
NA,few,TRBV3-1,TRBJ1-1,TGTGCCAGCAGCCAACCCTGGGGGGAGCAATTCTTT,CASSQPWGEQFF
NA,NA,TRBV12-3/TRBV12-4,TRBJ1-4,TGTGCCAGCAGTTTCGAAGGAAAAGGAGAAAAACTGTTTTTT,CASSFEGKGEKLFF
NA,NA,TRBV29-1,TRBJ2-1,TGCAGCGTTGTAGGCTCCGTAGTCGGGTTATACAATGAGCAGTTCTTC,CSVVGSVVGLYNEQFF
TRBD1,few,TRBV18,TRBJ1-1,TGTGCCAGCTCAAGTAATCACGGACAGGGAGCTTTCTTT,CASSSNHGQGAFF
TRBD2,many,TRBV2,TRBJ2-1,TGTGCCAGCAGTCCGTGGAGCGGGAGGTCTTCGATTGAGCAGTTCTTC,CASSPWSGRSSIEQFF
NA,NA,TRBV7-3,TRBJ2-2,TGTGCCAGCAGCCCCGGGGGGAACACCGGGGAGCTGTTTTTT,CASSPGGNTGELFF
NA,few,TRBV15,TRBJ1-5,TGTGCCACCGTTTCAGGCGGATATAGCAATCAGCCCCAGCATTTT,CATVSGGYSNQPQHF
NA,few,TRBV11-2,TRBJ1-6,TGTGCCAGCAGCTCGGGACACAAAACTTCACCCCTCCACTTT,CASSSGHKTSPLHF
NA,many,TRBV10-3,TRBJ1-3,TGTGCCATCACCTACGAACAGGGTTCTGGAAACACCATATATTTT,CAITYEQGSGNTIYF
NA,NA,TRBV29-1,TRBJ2-3,TGCAGCGTTCTGAGGCTCCTCAGCACAGATACGCAGTATTTT,CSVLRLLSTDTQYF
NA,few,TRBV5-1,TRBJ1-3,TGCGCCAGCAGCAGGGACACGACTACTGGAAACACCATATATTTT,CASSRDTTTGNTIYF
NA,few,TRBV5-1,TRBJ1-5,TGCGCCAGCAGCCCTAGACCCGGGCCAACGGGCGGTCAGCCCCAGCATTTT,CASSPRPGPTGGQPQHF
NA,NA,TRBV7-3,TRBJ2-1,TGTGCCAGCAGCAAGCGGGCTCTACCCTACAATGAGCAGTTCTTC,CASSKRALPYNEQFF
NA,many,TRBV5-1,TRBJ2-7,TGCGCCAGCAGCTTGGTTTATCCCTCGGTCTACTACGAGCAGTACTTC,CASSLVYPSVYYEQYF
NA,NA,TRBV28,TRBJ2-7,TGTGCCAGCAGACCACCCTTGACCTACGAGCAGTACTTC,CASRPPLTYEQYF
TRBD1,NA,TRBV7-7,TRBJ2-2,TGTGCTAGCAGCCCAGGGGGCTTAGGCACCGGGGAGCTGTTTTTT,CASSPGGLGTGELFF
TRBD1,NA,TRBV28,TRBJ2-7,TGTGCCAGCAGTTCCGCGGACAGGTTCGTCTACGAGCAGTACTTC,CASSSADRFVYEQYF
TRBD2,NA,TRBV5-1,TRBJ2-7,TGCGCCAGCAGCTTGGGGGCTAGCGGGTCCTACGAGCAGTACTTC,CASSLGASGSYEQYF
NA,NA,TRBV7-9,TRBJ2-6,TGTGCCAGCAGCCTGAGCGGAACTAGGAAGGAGACTGGGGCCAACGTCCTGACTTTC,CASSLSGTRKETGANVLTF
NA,many,TRBV29-1,TRBJ1-5,TGCAGCGTTGTTTGGGGAGTAAATCAGCCCCAGCATTTT,CSVVWGVNQPQHF
TRBD1,NA,TRBV4-3,TRBJ2-1,TGCGCCAGCAGCCACCGGACAGGAAATGAGCAGTTCTTC,CASSHRTGNEQFF
NA,NA,TRBV7-9,TRBJ2-7,TGTGCCAGCAGTCTCGGCCCCTTAGGGGGCGAGCAGTACTTC,CASSLGPLGGEQYF
NA,NA,TRBV28,TRBJ2-1,TGTGCCAGCAGTCCTCCCCCCGTCGTAGTTGAGCAGTTCTTC,CASSPPPVVVEQFF
NA,NA,TRBV10-3,TRBJ2-1,TGTGCCATCAGTGAGCCGGTTCCGGGACAAGGGCAGTTCTTC,CAISEPVPGQGQFF
NA,few,TRBV29-1,TRBJ2-1,TGCAGCGTTGATCCCAGTCCATCCTACAATGAGCAGTTCTTC,CSVDPSPSYNEQFF
TRBD1,NA,TRBV28,TRBJ2-2,TGTGCCAGCAACCTGCCGACAGGGGACCCGAACACCGGGGAGCTGTTTTTT,CASNLPTGDPNTGELFF
TRBD2,NA,TRBV6-6,TRBJ2-7,TGTGCCAGCAGTTACACTAGCGGGAGGGGGACCTACGAGCAGTACTTC,CASSYTSGRGTYEQYF
NA,NA,TRBV20-1,TRBJ2-2,TGCAGTGCTAGAGGCAGGGTCACCGGGGAGCTGTTTTTT,CSARGRVTGELFF
NA,NA,TRBV6-9,TRBJ1-1,TGTGCCAGCAGACTCAACGCTGAAGCTTTCTTT,CASRLNAEAFF
TRBD1,NA,TRBV6-2/TRBV6-3,TRBJ1-5,TGTGCCAGCAGTTATCCCTCCGGGACAGTAAATCAGCCCCAGCATTTT,CASSYPSGTVNQPQHF
NA,NA,TRBV12-3/TRBV12-4,TRBJ2-1,TGTGCCAGCAGTTTAGCGCTGGCTCCGAGGGGGAATGAGCAGTTCTTC,CASSLALAPRGNEQFF
NA,many,TRBV6-6,TRBJ1-1,TGTGCCAGCAGTTACCAGGGCTACACTGAAGCTTTCTTT,CASSYQGYTEAFF
TRBD2,once,TRBV10-3,TRBJ2-1,TGTGCCATCAGCGGGGGACTAGCGGGAGCTAATGAGCAGTTCTTC,CAISGGLAGANEQFF